This TCR beta chain was sequenced during a study of T cells after yellow fever vaccination. Notes on the study in general: The bulk population could contribute abundant contaminating clonotypes to FACS-sorted repertoires. Only a small proportion of the clonotypes turned up in both the CD4 and the CD8 compartments, likely arising from convergent recombination. Most primary-vaccination clones recurred post-booster (nearly 98% CD4, about 90% CD8).

It was through 5'RACE template switching that TCR cDNA was made, with a universal primer site and UMIs added. TCRdb ran MiXCR on the 5' RACE reads and lists one entry per CDR3 protein. The sample shows around 350,000 distinct CDR3 sequences, under 14% of them seen only once. This clonotype has ten or more counts. Its matching antigen is unknown. This CDR3 has 14 residues. V shed 5 bases, J shed 2 bases, and the junction held 5 bases outside the gene matches. Germline-derived CDR1 and CDR2 are SGHTA and FQGNSA. The chain couples TRBV7-2 to TRBJ2-7; 8 positions agree with TRBD2. Specimen: PBMCs, collected on the day of the first yellow fever vaccination. The clonotype originates from a man aged 18 to 30 who received the YFV17D yellow fever vaccine. The CDR3 protein is CASSPGGDPYEQYF. CDR3 DNA: TGTGCCAGCAGCCCGGGGGGGGATCCCTACGAGCAGTACTTC.